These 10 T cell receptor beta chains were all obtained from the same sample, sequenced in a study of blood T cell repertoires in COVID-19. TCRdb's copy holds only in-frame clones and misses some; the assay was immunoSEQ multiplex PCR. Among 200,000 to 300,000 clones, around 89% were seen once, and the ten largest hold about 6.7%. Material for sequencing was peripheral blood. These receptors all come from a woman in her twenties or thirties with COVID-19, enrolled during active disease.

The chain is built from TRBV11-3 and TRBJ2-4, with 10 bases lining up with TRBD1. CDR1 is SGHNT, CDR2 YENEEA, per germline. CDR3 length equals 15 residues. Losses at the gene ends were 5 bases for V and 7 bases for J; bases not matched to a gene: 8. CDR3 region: CASSPGQGFGNIQYF. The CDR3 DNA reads TGTGCCAGCAGCCCGGGACAGGGGTTCGGGAACATTCAGTACTTC.

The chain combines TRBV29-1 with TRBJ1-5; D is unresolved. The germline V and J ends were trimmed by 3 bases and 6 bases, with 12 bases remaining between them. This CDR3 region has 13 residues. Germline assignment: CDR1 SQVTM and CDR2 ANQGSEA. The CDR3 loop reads CSVEVSPGQPQHF. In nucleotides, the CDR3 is TGCAGCGTTGAGGTCTCCCCCGGTCAGCCCCAGCATTTT.

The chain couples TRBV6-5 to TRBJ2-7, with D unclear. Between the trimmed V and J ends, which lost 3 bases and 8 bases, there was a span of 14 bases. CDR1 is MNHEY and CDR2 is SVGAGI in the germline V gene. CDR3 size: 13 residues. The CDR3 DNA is TGTGCCAGCAGTTATGGGCAGGTTGAAAAGCAGTACTTC. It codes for CASSYGQVEKQYF.

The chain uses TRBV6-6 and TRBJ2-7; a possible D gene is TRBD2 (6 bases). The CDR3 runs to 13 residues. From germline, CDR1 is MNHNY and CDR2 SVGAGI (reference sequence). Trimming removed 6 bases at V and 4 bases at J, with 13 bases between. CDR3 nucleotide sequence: TGTGCCAGCAGGGCTAGCGAACGGTACGAGCAGTACGTC. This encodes CASRASERYEQYV.

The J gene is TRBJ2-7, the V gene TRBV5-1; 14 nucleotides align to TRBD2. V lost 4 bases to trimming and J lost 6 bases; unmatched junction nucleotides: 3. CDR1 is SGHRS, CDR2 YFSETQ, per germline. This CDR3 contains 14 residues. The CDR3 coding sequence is TGCGCCAGCAGCCCCGGGACTAGCGGGGGCGAGCAGTACGTC. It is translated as CASSPGTSGGEQYV.

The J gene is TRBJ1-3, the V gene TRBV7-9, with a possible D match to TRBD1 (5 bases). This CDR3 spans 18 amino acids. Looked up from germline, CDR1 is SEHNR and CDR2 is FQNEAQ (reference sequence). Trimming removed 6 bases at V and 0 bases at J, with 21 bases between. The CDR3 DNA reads TGTGCCAGCAGTGCGGAGGGTTCGGGGGTCGCCTCTGGAAACACCATATATTTT. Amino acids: CASSAEGSGVASGNTIYF.

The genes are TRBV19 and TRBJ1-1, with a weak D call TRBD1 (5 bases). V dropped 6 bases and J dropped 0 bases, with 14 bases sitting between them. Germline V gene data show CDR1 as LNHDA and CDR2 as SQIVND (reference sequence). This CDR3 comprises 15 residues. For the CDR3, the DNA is TGTGCCAGTAGCTCACCGGCAGGGATGAACACTGAAGCTTTCTTT. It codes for CASSSPAGMNTEAFF.

The CDR3 nucleotides read TGTGCCAGCAGCCAGTCAGGTTCCTACGAGCAGTACTTC. Amino acid sequence: CASSQSGSYEQYF. The V gene is TRBV14, the J gene TRBJ2-7; D is ambiguous. Per the germline V gene, CDR1 is SGHDN and CDR2 is FVKESK. The CDR3 length is 13 residues. The ends were cut back, 3 bases at V and 1 base at J, with 7 bases in the middle.

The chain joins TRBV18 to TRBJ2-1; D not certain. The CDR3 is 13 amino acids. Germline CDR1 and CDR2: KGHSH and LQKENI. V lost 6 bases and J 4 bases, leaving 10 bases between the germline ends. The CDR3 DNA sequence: TGTGCCAGCTCCCCTGGTAGTTACAATGAGCAGTTCTTC. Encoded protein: CASSPGSYNEQFF.

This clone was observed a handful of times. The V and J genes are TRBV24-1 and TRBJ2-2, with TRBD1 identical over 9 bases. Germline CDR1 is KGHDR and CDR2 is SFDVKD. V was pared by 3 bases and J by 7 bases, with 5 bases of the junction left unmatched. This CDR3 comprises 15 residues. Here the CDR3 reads CATSDLGQGGGELFF. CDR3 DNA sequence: TGTGCCACCAGTGATCTGGGACAGGGCGGCGGGGAGCTGTTTTTT.